These 11 T cell receptor beta chains were sequenced from one sample in a study of blood T cell repertoires in COVID-19. TCRdb's copy holds only in-frame clones and misses some; the assay was immunoSEQ multiplex PCR. The sample carries 300,000 to 400,000 clones, approximately 90% recorded once. The specimen sequenced was peripheral blood. Source of these receptors: a young woman who had recovered from COVID-19.

This rearrangement joins TRBV9 to TRBJ2-2; TRBD2 agrees at 12 bases. This CDR3 is built from 16 residues. Germline values: CDR1 SGDLS, CDR2 YYNGEE. V shed 4 bases, J shed 4 bases, and the junction held 5 bases outside the gene matches. This chain's CDR3 is CASSYLAGGGTGELFF. The CDR3 DNA reads TGTGCCAGCAGCTATCTAGCGGGAGGGGGCACCGGGGAGCTGTTTTTT. Full variable domain (missing parts from reference TRBV9 and TRBJ2-2): DSGVTQTPKHLITATGQRVTLRCSPRSGDLSVYWYQQSLDQGLQFLIQYYNGEERAKGNILERFSAQQFPDLHSELNLSSLELGDSALYFCASSYLAGGGTGELFFGEGSRLTVL.

This chain uses TRBV25-1 with TRBJ1-4, with D perhaps TRBD1 (5 bases). Trimming pared 2 bases from V and 8 bases from J, leaving 15 bases between. Germline loops: CDR1 MGHDK, CDR2 SYGVNS. The CDR3 is made up of 15 amino acids. CDR3 protein: CASSEPRGGGEKLFF. CDR3 bases: TGTGCCAGCAGTGAACCAAGGGGAGGAGGGGAAAAACTGTTTTTT.

V and J are TRBV12-3 or TRBV12-4 and TRBJ2-1; no clear D. The CDR3 runs to 12 residues. Trimming stripped 1 base from V and 9 bases from J, with 7 bases between. CDR3 nucleotide sequence: TGTGCCAGCAGTTTAGTGCGAGTTGAGCAGTTCTTC. This encodes CASSLVRVEQFF.

This clone occurred a few times. The chain is built from TRBV11-2 and TRBJ1-5; unclear D gene. Germline V gives CDR1 SGHAT, CDR2 FQNNGV. The CDR3 contains 15 residues. V lost 1 base to trimming and J lost 0 bases, with 7 bases between them. The DNA of the CDR3 is TGTGCCAGCAGCTTAGGACGAGGTAGCAATCAGCCCCAGCATTTT. This sequence encodes CASSLGRGSNQPQHF.

CDR3 region: CASSASREGQNEQFF. CDR3 DNA sequence: TGTGCCAGCAGCGCAAGTCGTGAAGGACAAAATGAGCAGTTCTTC. The rearrangement uses TRBV21-1 and TRBJ2-1; TRBD1 reflects the table's D call only, with no check against the DNA. TRBV21-1 is labeled a pseudogene. CDR3 length equals 15 residues.

The chain couples TRBV10-3 to TRBJ1-5; TRBD1 aligns across 7 bases. J lost 7 bases, V lost 1 base, and 10 bases had no gene match. This CDR3 has 16 amino acids. The germline V gene encodes CDR1 ENHRY and CDR2 SYGVKD. The CDR3 DNA reads TGTGCCATCAGTGAGTGGGGGTTAGGGGGCGACCAGCCCCAGCATTTT. It specifies CAISEWGLGGDQPQHF.

The J gene is TRBJ2-1, the V gene TRBV6-5; D is perhaps TRBD1 (6 bases). V was shortened by 2 bases and J by 4 bases, with 12 bases between the two germline ends. The CDR3 has 15 residues. Per germline, CDR1 MNHEY and CDR2 SVGAGI. The CDR3 reads CASSYRQVRYNEQFF. CDR3 nucleotides: TGTGCCAGCAGTTACCGACAGGTACGATACAATGAGCAGTTCTTC.

The rearrangement links TRBV13 to TRBJ2-1, with D uncertain. Germline-derived CDR1 and CDR2 are PRHDT and FYEKMQ (reference sequence). Between the trimmed V and J ends, which lost 8 bases and 6 bases, there was a span of 14 bases. CDR3 length: 13 amino acids. The CDR3 DNA sequence: TGTGCCAGCGAACTAAGCTTCAGCAATGAGCAGTTCTTC. This sequence encodes CASELSFSNEQFF.

This chain links TRBV6-5 with TRBJ1-1, with D maybe TRBD1 (6 bases). Deletions cut 2 bases from V and 0 bases from J, with 10 bases between. The length of the CDR3 is 15 residues. Germline V gene lookup returns CDR1 MNHEY and CDR2 SVGAGI. Here the CDR3 DNA reads TGTGCCAGCAGTTACGGCGGACAGATGAACACTGAAGCTTTCTTT. This encodes CASSYGGQMNTEAFF.

The chain combines TRBV24-1 with TRBJ1-1; TRBD1 agrees at 9 bases. Trimming cost V 5 bases and J 5 bases; bases outside gene matches: 2. Germline V gene lookup returns CDR1 KGHDR and CDR2 SFDVKD. CDR3 length: 13 amino acids. DNA for the CDR3: TGTGCCACCAGTGGACAGGGGGGGACTGAAGCTTTCTTT. This gives the protein CATSGQGGTEAFF.

The chain couples TRBV18 to TRBJ2-2; D remains unclear. CDR3 length equals 14 residues. Trimming left V 5 bases short and J 1 base short, with 8 bases between. Germline CDR1 is KGHSH and CDR2 is LQKENI. In DNA, the CDR3 is TGTGCCAGCTCAGGGCAGCTGAACACCGGGGAGCTGTTTTTT. Its translation is CASSGQLNTGELFF. The variable domain in full, completed from reference TRBV18 and TRBJ2-2, reads NAGVMQNPRHLVRRRGQEARLRCSPMKGHSHVYWYRQLPEEGLKFMVYLQKENIIDESGMPKERFSAEFPKEGPSILRIQQVVRGDSAAYFCASSGQLNTGELFFGEGSRLTVL.